In its sample, the clone carrying this T cell receptor beta chain was seen a few times. Its antigen is unknown. This entry belongs to a study of regulatory T cells in long-lasting Graves disease. TCR beta libraries were built with iRepertoire HTBI primers and Arm-PCR of CDR3 regions. TCRdb processed the multiplex PCR reads anew with MiXCR; each CDR3 protein has one entry. Here the sample spans about 290,000 distinct CDR3 sequences, around 21% being singletons. The CDR3 spans 12 residues. CDR1 and CDR2 from the germline V gene are SNHLY and FYNNEI. Losses at the gene ends were 10 bases for V and 7 bases for J; bases not matched to a gene: 6. Described time point: persistent/refractory GD, antithyroid drugs over 5 years with positive TRAb. Preparation of the TCR library used RNA extracted from PBMCs. Study-wide points: The number of shared public clonotypes was higher in persistent patients (under 3,000) than new patients (966).

Sequenced here: peripheral blood mononuclear cells (PBMCs), sampled when the disease was refractory, from a patient treated with antithyroid drugs. The TCR was taken from a female donor with Graves disease. This chain uses TRBV2 with TRBJ2-7; TRBD1 aligns across 11 bases. For the CDR3, the DNA is TGTGCCACAGGACAGGGGGCGCATGAGCAGTACTTC. Translating gives CATGQGAHEQYF.